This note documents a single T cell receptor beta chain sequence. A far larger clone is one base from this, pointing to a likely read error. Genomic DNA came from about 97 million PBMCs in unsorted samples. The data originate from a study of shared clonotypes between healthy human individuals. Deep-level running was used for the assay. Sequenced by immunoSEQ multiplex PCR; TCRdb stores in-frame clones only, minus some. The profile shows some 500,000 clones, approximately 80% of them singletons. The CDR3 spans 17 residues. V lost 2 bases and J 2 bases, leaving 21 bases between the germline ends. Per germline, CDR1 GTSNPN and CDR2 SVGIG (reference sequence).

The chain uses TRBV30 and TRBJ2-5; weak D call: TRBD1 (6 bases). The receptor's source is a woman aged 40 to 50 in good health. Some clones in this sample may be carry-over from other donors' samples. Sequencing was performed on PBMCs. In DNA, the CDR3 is TGTGCCTGGAGTAAGGAACAGGGTTGGACAACTCAAGAGACCCAGTACTTC. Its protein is CAWSKEQGWTTQETQYF.